One TCR beta chain is described in this entry. Germline V gene lookup returns CDR1 LGHNA and CDR2 YSLEER. The V segment lost 0 bases and the J segment 1 base; nucleotides outside the gene matches: 5. The CDR3 totals 17 residues. Any history of autoimmune disease or systemic immunosuppression disqualified patients. Baseline, cycle 4 day 1, and cycle 7 day 1 were the blood sampling points. This sample was included in a study of OX40 agonist ivuxolimab in advanced cancers. Study information: Of mixed ages from 23 to 79 and averaging around 60 years, the group was roughly 85% male.

The data were produced by immunoSEQ multiplex PCR, yet TCRdb's version contains in-frame clones alone and is incomplete. The sample lists some 130,000 clones; 80% to 90% were seen once. J is TRBJ2-2 and V is TRBV4-3; 7 bases align to TRBD1. The TCR comes from an adult with an advanced solid tumor such as melanoma, head and neck, liver or kidney cancer. Sequences were derived from CD4+ or CD8+ T cells sorted from blood, sampled in a trial of the OX40 agonist ivuxolimab. CDR3: CASSQEQGSGNTGELFF. Written as DNA, the CDR3 is TGCGCCAGCAGCCAAGAACAGGGGTCGGGGAACACCGGGGAGCTGTTTTTT.